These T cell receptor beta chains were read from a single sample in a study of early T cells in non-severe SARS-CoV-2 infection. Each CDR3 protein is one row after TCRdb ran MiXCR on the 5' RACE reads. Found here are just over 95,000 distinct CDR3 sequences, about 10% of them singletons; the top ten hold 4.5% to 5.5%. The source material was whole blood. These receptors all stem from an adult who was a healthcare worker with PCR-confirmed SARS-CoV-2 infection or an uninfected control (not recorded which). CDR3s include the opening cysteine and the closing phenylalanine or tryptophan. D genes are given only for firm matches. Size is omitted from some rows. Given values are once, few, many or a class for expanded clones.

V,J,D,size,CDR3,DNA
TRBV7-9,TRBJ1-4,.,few,CASSPAAALLNEKLFF,TGTGCCAGCAGCCCAGCGGCGGCTTTACTTAATGAAAAACTGTTTTTT
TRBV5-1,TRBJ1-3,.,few,CASTFEAPAAGNTIYF,TGCGCCAGCACCTTTGAGGCCCCCGCAGCTGGAAACACCATATATTTT
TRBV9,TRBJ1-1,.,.,CASTRIGASEAFF,TGTGCCAGCACTCGTATCGGGGCGAGTGAAGCTTTCTTT
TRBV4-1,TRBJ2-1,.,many,CASSQVKGDEQFF,TGCGCCAGCAGCCAAGTGAAAGGCGATGAGCAGTTCTTC
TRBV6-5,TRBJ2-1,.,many,CASSSMGGLRNEQFF,TGTGCCAGCAGCTCGATGGGGGGCCTTCGGAATGAGCAGTTCTTC
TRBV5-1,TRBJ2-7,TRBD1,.,CASSIRQGDYEQYF,TGCGCCAGCAGCATACGACAGGGGGACTACGAGCAGTACTTC
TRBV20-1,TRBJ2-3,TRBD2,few,CSARDAYPGTSGTRTDTQYF,TGCAGTGCTAGAGATGCATACCCCGGGACTAGCGGGACACGCACAGATACGCAGTATTTT
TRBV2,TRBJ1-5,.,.,CASSLRSNQPQHF,TGTGCCAGCAGTCTAAGGAGCAATCAGCCCCAGCATTTT
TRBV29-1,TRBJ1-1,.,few,CSGGGQINTEAFF,TGCAGCGGGGGCGGACAGATAAACACTGAAGCTTTCTTT
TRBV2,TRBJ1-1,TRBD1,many,CAIRQGRGAFF,TGTGCCATACGACAGGGCCGAGGAGCTTTCTTT
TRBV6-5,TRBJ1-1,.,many,CASSRGGRSGTEVFF,TGTGCCAGCAGCCGCGGCGGCAGGTCGGGCACTGAAGTTTTCTTT
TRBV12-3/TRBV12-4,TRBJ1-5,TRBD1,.,CASSLWDRGSNQPQHF,TGTGCCAGCAGTCTATGGGACAGGGGATCCAATCAGCCCCAGCATTTT
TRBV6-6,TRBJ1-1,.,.,CASSRGPGEAFF,TGTGCCAGCAGTCGGGGGCCTGGTGAAGCTTTCTTT
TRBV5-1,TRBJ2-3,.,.,CASSPAGRLTDTQYF,TGCGCCAGCAGCCCGGCGGGACGGCTCACAGATACGCAGTATTTT
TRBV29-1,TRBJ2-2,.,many,CSVELAGLNTGELFF,TGCAGCGTTGAGTTGGCCGGGCTCAACACCGGGGAGCTGTTTTTT
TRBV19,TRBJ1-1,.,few,CASSPGAMTEAFF,TGTGCCAGTAGTCCGGGGGCGATGACTGAAGCTTTCTTT